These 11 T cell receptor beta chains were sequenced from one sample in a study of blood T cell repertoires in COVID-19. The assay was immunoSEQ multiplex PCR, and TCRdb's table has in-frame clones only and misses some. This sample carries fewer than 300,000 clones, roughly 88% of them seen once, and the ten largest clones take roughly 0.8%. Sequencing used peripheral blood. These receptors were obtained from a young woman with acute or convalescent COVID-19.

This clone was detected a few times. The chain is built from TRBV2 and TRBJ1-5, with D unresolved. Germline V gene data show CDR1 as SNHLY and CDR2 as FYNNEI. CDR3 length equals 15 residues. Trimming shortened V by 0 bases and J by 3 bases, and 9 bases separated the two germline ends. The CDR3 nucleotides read TGTGCCAGCAGTGAAGCAAGGAGAAACAATCAGCCCCAGCATTTT. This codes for CASSEARRNNQPQHF.

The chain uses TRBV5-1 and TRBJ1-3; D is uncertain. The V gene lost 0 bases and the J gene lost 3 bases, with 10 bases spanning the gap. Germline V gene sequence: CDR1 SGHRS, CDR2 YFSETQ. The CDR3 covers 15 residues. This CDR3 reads CASSLGAGVGNTIYF. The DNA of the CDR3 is TGCGCCAGCAGCTTGGGGGCCGGGGTTGGAAACACCATATATTTT. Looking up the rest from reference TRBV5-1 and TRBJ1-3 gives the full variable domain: KAGVTQTPRYLIKTRGQQVTLSCSPISGHRSVSWYQQTPGQGLQFLFEYFSETQRNKGNFPGRFSGRQFSNSRSEMNVSTLELGDSALYLCASSLGAGVGNTIYFGEGSWLTVV.

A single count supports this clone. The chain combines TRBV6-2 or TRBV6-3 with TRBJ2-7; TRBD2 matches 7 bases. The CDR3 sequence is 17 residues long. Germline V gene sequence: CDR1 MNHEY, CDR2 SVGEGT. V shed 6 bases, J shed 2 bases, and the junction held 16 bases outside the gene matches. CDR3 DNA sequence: TGTGCCAGCAGCCGCGTTGAGCTAGCGGTCCTAACCTACGAGCAGTACTTC. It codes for CASSRVELAVLTYEQYF.

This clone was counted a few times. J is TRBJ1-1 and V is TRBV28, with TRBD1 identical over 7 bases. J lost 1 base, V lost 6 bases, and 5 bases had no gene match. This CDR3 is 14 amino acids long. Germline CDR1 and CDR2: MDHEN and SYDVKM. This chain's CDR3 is CASRFGTANTEAFF. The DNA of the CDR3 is TGTGCCAGCAGGTTCGGGACAGCGAACACTGAAGCTTTCTTT.

CDR3 DNA sequence: TGTGCCAGCAGTTACCAGACAGGGTTCTCCTACGAGCAGTACTTC. It specifies CASSYQTGFSYEQYF. The chain uses TRBV6-5 and TRBJ2-7; TRBD1 aligns across 7 bases. The CDR3 is 15 residues long. Germline-derived CDR1 and CDR2 are MNHEY and SVGAGI. Trimming at V came to 2 bases and at J to 0 bases, leaving 4 bases not matched to a gene.

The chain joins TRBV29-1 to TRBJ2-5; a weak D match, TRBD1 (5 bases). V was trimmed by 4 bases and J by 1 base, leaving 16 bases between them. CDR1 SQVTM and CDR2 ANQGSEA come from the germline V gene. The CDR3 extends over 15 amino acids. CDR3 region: CSVALGTQGQETQYF. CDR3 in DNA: TGCAGCGTTGCCCTGGGAACCCAGGGCCAAGAGACCCAGTACTTC.

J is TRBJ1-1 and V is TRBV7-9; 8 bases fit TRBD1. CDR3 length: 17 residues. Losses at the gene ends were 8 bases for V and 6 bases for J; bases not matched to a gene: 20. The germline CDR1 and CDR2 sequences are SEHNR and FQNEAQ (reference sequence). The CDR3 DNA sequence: TGTGCCAGCGGCTCCGATTACGGGACAGGAGACCTTGCTGAAGCTTTCTTT. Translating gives CASGSDYGTGDLAEAFF.

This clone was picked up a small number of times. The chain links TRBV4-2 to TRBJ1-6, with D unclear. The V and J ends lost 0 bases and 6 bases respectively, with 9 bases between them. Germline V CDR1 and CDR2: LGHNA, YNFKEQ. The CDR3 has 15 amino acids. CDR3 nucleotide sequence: TGTGCCAGCAGCCAAGAAGGAACAGTTAATTCACCCCTCCACTTT. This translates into CASSQEGTVNSPLHF.

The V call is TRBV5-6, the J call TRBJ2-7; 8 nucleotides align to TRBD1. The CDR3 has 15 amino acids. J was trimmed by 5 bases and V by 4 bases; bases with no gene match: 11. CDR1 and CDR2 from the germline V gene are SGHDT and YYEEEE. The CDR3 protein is CASSPQDRDVNEQYF. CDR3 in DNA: TGTGCCAGCAGCCCCCAGGACAGGGATGTCAACGAGCAGTACTTC.

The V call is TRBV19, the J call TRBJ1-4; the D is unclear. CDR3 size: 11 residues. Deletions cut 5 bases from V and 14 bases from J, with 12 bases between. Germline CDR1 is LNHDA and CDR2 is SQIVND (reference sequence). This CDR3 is CASSWGGGLFF. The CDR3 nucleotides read TGTGCCAGTAGTTGGGGAGGTGGGCTGTTTTTT.

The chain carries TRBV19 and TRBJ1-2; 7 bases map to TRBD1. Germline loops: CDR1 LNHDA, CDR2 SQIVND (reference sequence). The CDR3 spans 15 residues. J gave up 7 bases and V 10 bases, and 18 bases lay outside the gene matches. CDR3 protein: CATKGDSLANRGYTF. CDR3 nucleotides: TGTGCCACAAAAGGGGACAGCCTGGCAAATCGTGGCTACACCTTC.